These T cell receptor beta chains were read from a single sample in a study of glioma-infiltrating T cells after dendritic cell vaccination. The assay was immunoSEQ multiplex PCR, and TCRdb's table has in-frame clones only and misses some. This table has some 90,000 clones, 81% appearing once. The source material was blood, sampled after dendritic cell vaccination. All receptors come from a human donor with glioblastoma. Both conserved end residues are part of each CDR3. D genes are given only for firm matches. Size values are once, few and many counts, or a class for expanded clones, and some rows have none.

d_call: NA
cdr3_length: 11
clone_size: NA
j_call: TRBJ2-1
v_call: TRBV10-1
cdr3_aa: CASMKGDEQFF
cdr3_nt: TGCGCCAGCATGAAGGGAGACGAGCAGTTCTTC

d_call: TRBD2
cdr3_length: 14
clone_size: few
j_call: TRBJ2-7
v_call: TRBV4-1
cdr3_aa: CASSRLAGRYEQYF
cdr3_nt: TGCGCCAGCAGTCGCTTAGCGGGGAGATACGAGCAGTACTTC

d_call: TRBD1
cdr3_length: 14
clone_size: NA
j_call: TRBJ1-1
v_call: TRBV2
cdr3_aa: CASSRTGSNTEAFF
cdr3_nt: TGTGCCAGCAGCAGGACAGGATCGAACACTGAAGCTTTCTTT

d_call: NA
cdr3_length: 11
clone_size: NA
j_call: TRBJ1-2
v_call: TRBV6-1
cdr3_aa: CASSYGYGYTF
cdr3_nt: TGTGCCAGCAGTTACGGGTATGGCTACACCTTC

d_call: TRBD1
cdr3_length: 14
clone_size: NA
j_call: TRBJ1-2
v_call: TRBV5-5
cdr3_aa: CASRDRGRPGGYTF
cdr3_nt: TGTGCCAGCAGAGACAGGGGCCGACCGGGTGGCTACACCTTC

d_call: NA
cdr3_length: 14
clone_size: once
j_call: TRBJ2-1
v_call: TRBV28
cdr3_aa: CASSPRQDPGEQFF
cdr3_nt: TGTGCCAGCAGCCCGAGACAGGATCCCGGGGAGCAGTTCTTC

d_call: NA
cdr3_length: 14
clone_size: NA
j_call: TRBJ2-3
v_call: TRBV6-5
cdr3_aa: CASSYLVATDTQYF
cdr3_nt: TGTGCCAGCAGTTACCTTGTGGCCACAGATACGCAGTATTTT

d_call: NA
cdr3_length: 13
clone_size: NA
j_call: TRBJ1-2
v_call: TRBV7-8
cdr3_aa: CASSLSGGYGYTF
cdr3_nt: TGTGCCAGCAGCTTATCGGGAGGCTATGGCTACACCTTC

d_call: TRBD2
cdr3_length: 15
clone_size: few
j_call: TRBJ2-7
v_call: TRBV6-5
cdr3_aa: CASSYSTSGVYEQYF
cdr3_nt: TGTGCCAGCAGTTACTCGACTAGCGGGGTATACGAGCAGTACTTC

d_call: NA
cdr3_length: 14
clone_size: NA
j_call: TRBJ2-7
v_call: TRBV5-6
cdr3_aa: CASSLLTAGWEQYF
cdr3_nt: TGTGCCAGCAGCTTGTTGACAGCCGGGTGGGAGCAGTACTTC

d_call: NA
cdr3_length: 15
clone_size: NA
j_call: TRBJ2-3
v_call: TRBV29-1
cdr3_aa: CSVGGVAGARGTQYF
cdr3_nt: TGCAGCGTTGGGGGAGTGGCAGGGGCCCGGGGTACGCAGTATTTT

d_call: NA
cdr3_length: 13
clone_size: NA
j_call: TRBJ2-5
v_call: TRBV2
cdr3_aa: CASSREARETQYF
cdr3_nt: TGTGCCAGCAGTAGAGAGGCGAGGGAGACCCAGTACTTC

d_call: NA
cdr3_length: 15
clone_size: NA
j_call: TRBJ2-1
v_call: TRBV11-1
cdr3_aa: CASSIVPQGYNEQFF
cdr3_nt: TGTGCCAGCAGCATCGTGCCTCAGGGCTACAATGAGCAGTTCTTC

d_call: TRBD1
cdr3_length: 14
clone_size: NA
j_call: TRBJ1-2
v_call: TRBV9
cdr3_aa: CASSVLDRPGGYTF
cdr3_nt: TGTGCCAGCAGCGTCCTGGACAGGCCCGGAGGCTACACCTTC

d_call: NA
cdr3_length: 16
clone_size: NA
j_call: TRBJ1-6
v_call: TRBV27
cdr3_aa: CASSLVQNSYNSPLHF
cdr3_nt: TGTGCCAGCAGTTTGGTACAGAACTCCTATAATTCACCCCTCCACTTT

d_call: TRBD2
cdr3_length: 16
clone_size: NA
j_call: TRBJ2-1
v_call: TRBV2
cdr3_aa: CASSSRTSGGYNEQFF
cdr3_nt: TGTGCCAGCAGTTCTCGGACTAGCGGGGGGTACAATGAGCAGTTCTTC

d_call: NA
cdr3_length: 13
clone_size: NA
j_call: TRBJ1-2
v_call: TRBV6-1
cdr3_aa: CASSERQIYGYTF
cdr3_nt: TGTGCCAGCAGTGAAAGACAGATCTATGGCTACACCTTC

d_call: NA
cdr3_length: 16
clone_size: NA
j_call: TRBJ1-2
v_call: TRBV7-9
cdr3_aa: CASSLLALRDTQGYTF
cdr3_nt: TGTGCCAGCAGCTTATTAGCCCTTCGGGACACCCAAGGCTACACCTTC

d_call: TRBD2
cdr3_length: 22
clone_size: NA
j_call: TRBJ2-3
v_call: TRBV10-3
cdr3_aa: CAISEPTSGSGDTATSTDTQYF
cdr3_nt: TGTGCCATCAGTGAGCCAACTTCAGGTAGCGGGGATACCGCGACTAGCACAGATACGCAGTATTTT

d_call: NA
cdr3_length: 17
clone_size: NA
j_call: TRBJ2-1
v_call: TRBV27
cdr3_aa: CASSSSTEHRSYNEQFF
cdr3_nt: TGTGCCAGCAGTTCCAGTACAGAACATCGCTCCTACAATGAGCAGTTCTTC

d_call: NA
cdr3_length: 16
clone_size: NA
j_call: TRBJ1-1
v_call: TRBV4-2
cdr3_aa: CASSQEVGELGTEAFF
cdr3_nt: TGTGCCAGCAGCCAAGAAGTTGGGGAGTTGGGCACTGAAGCTTTCTTT

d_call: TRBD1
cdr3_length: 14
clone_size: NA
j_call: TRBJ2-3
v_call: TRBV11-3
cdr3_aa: CASSSTGGFDTQYF
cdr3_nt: TGTGCCAGCAGCTCGACAGGGGGGTTCGATACGCAGTATTTT

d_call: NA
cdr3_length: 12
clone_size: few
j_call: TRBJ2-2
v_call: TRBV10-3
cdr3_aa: CAINSNTGELFF
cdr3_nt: TGTGCCATCAACTCCAACACCGGGGAGCTGTTTTTT

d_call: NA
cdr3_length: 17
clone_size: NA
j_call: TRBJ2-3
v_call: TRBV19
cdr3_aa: CASSSPSRVAGTDTQYF
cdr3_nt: TGTGCCAGTAGTTCCCCGTCCCGGGTGGCGGGCACAGATACGCAGTATTTT

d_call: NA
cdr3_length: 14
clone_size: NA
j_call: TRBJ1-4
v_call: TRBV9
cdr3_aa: CASSVGGTNEKLFF
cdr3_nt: TGTGCCAGCAGCGTAGGAGGAACTAATGAAAAACTGTTTTTT

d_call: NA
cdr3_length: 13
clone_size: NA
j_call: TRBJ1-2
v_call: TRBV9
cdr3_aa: CASSPGGGSGYTF
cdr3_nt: TGTGCCAGCAGCCCGGGGGGGGGAAGTGGCTACACCTTC

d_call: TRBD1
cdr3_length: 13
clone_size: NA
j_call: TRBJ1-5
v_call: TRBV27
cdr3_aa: CASSRQGGQPQHF
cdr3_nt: TGTGCCAGCTCTAGACAGGGGGGTCAGCCCCAGCATTTT

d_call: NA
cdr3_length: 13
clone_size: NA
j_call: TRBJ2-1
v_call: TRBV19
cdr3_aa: CASRGDTYNEQFF
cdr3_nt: TGTGCCAGTAGGGGGGACACGTACAATGAGCAGTTCTTC

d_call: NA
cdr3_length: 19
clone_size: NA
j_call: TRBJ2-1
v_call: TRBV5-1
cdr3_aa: CASSLAQGEYFSLYNEQFF
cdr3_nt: TGCGCCAGCAGCTTGGCTCAGGGCGAATACTTCTCACTATACAATGAGCAGTTCTTC

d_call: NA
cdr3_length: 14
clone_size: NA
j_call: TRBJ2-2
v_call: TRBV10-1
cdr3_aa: CASSAGNGFGELFF
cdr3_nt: TGCGCCAGCAGTGCCGGAAACGGGTTCGGGGAGCTGTTTTTT

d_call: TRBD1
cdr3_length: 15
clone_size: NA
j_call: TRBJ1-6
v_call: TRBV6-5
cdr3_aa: CASSYAGRGLSPLHF
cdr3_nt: TGTGCCAGCAGTTACGCCGGCAGGGGGCTATCACCCCTCCACTTT

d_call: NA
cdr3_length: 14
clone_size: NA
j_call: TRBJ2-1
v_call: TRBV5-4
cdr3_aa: CASGGTSSYNEQFF
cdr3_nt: TGTGCCAGCGGAGGAACAAGTTCCTACAATGAGCAGTTCTTC

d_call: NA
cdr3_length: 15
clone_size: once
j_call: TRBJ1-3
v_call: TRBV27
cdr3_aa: CASSLWGGSGNTIYF
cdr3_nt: TGTGCCAGCAGTTTATGGGGGGGTAGTGGAAACACCATATATTTT

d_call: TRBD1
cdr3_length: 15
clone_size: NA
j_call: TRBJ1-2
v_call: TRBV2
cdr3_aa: CASSFDGQGSHGYTF
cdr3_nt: TGTGCCAGCAGTTTTGACGGACAGGGTAGTCATGGCTACACCTTC

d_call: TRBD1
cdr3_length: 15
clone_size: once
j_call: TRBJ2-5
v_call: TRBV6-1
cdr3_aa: CASSEWAGGPETQYF
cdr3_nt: TGTGCCAGCAGTGAATGGGCAGGGGGCCCGGAGACCCAGTACTTC

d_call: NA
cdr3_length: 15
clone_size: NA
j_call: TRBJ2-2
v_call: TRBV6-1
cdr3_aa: CASREGHLGVGELFF
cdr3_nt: TGTGCCAGCAGAGAGGGACACCTCGGGGTTGGGGAGCTGTTTTTT

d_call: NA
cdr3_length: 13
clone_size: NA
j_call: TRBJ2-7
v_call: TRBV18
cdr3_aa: CASSPGRRNEQYF
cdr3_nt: TGTGCCAGCTCACCAGGGAGGCGGAACGAGCAGTACTTC

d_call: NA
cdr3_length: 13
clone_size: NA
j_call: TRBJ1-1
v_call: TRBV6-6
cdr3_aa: CASSYEGDNEAFF
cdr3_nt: TGTGCCAGCAGTTACGAGGGGGATAATGAAGCTTTCTTT

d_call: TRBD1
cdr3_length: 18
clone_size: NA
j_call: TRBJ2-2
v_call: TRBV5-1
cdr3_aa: CASSGKGQTTTYTGELFF
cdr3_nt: TGCGCCAGCAGCGGCAAGGGACAGACGACGACGTACACCGGGGAGCTGTTTTTT

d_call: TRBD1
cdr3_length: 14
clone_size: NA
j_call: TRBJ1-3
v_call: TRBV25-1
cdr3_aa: CASQGQNSGNTIYF
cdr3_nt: TGTGCCAGCCAGGGACAGAACTCTGGAAACACCATATATTTT

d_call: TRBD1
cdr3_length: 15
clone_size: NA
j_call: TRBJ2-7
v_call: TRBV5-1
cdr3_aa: CASSLVSGGYYEQYF
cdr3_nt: TGCGCCAGCAGCTTGGTCTCAGGGGGCTATTACGAGCAGTACTTC

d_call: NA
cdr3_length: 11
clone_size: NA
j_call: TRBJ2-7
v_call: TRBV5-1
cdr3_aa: CASSEGYEQYF
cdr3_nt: TGCGCCAGCAGCGAGGGCTACGAGCAGTACTTC

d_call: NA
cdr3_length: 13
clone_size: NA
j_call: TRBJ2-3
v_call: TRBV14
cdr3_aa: CASSQANSQGQYF
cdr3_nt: TGTGCCAGCAGCCAAGCGAATAGCCAGGGGCAGTATTTT

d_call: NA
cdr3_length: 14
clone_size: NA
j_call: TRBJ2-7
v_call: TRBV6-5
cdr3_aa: CASSRDRADFEQYF
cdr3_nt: TGTGCCAGCAGTCGGGATCGGGCGGATTTCGAGCAGTACTTC

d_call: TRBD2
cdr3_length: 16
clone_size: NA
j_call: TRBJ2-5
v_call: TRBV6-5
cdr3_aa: CASSYSIAGGGETQYF
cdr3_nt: TGTGCCAGCAGTTACTCGATAGCGGGAGGAGGGGAGACCCAGTACTTC

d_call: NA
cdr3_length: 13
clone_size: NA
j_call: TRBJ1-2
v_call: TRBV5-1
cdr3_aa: CASSLRGEYGYTF
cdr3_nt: TGCGCCAGCAGCTTGCGGGGTGAATATGGCTACACCTTC

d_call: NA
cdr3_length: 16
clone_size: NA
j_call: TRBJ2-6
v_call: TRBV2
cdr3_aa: CASSLGQTSGANVLTF
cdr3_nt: TGTGCCAGCAGCCTTGGACAGACCTCTGGGGCCAACGTCCTGACTTTC

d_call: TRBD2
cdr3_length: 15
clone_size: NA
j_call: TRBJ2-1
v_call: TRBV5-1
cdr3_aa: CASSLRAGESREQFF
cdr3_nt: TGCGCCAGCAGCTTGAGGGCGGGAGAATCGCGTGAGCAGTTCTTC

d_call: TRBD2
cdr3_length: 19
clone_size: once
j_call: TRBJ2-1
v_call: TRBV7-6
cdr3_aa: CASSLGSGGALSSYNEQFF
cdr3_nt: TGTGCCAGCAGCTTGGGTAGCGGGGGGGCCCTCAGCTCCTACAATGAGCAGTTCTTC

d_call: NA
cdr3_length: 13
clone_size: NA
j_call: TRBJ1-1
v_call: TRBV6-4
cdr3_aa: CASSERERGEAFF
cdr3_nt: TGTGCCAGCAGTGAGCGGGAACGGGGCGAAGCTTTCTTT

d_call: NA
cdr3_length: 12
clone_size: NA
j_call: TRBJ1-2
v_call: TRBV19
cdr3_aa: CASSIQGYGYTF
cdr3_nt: TGTGCCAGTAGTATTCAGGGATATGGCTACACCTTC

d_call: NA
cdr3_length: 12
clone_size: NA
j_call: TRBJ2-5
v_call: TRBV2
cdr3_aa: CASGTSKETQYF
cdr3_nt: TGTGCCAGCGGGACATCAAAAGAGACCCAGTACTTC

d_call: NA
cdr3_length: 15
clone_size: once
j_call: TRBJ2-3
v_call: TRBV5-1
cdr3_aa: CASRTRQARTDTQYF
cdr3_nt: TGCGCCAGCAGGACGCGACAGGCGCGCACAGATACGCAGTATTTT

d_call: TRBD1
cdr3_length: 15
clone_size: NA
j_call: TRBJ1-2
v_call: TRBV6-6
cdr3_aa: CASSWGTGATDGYTF
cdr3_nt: TGTGCCAGCAGTTGGGGGACAGGGGCGACGGATGGCTACACCTTC

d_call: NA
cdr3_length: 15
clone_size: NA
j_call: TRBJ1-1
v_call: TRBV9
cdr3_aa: CASSVGVGWGAEAFF
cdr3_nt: TGTGCCAGCAGCGTAGGCGTCGGGTGGGGGGCTGAAGCTTTCTTT

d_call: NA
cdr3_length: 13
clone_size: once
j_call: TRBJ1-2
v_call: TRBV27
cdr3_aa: CASSYRGNYGYTF
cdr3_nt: TGTGCCAGCAGTTATAGGGGAAACTATGGCTACACCTTC

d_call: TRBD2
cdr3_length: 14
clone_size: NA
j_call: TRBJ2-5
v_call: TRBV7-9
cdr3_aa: CASSVTSGGETQYF
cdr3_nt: TGTGCCAGCAGCGTGACTAGCGGAGGGGAGACCCAGTACTTC